This T cell receptor (beta chain) appears in the sequencing data of a study of shared clonotypes between healthy human individuals (dated by TCRdb to 2018 to 2020). As for the study more broadly: The cohort included three men and two women between 18 and 49 years of age. Each donor's leukapheresis produced roughly between roughly 0.94 and 9.5 billion PBMCs. To estimate repertoire size and how much clonotype sharing occurs between individuals, the study deeply sequenced the blood TCR repertoires of several healthy adults. To increase sequencing depth and limit assay-specific biases, TCR repertoire library preparation and sequencing were carried out by different laboratories using diverse techniques. For each donor, CD4 naive and CD4 memory were each run on three plates, CD8 naive on two plates, and CD8 memory on one plate. The paper as a whole reports these results and caveats: Incomplete sequencing was indicated by rarefaction of sorted-subset datasets, despite the large sequencing depth. Sampling was restricted to blood, and TCR repertoires in tissue are likely to differ from TCR repertoires in blood. Compared with non-shared clonotypes, the clonotypes found in all four sorted-subset donors had higher generation probabilities. Larger estimated clonotype richness was generally found for naive subsets than for memory subsets. The small number of donors limited the genetic and exposure-history diversity represented. Based on pairwise subsampling, the degree of clonotype sharing among donors was expected to be affected by sequencing depth. Sharing across a handful of donors was observed for around 5% of naive CD4, around 3.5% of naive CD8, 2% to 2.5% of memory CD4, and roughly 0.4% of memory CD8 clonotypes.

Using the deep immunoSEQ assay, multiplex PCR amplified TCR CDR3 regions from genomic DNA. Genomic DNA extracted from each cell subset was distributed evenly over all wells of several immunoSEQ 96-well plates, and each plate served as one replicate. For sorted subsets, approximately 200 ng of genomic DNA, equivalent to 30,000 or so T cell genomes, went into each replicate PCR. Purified libraries were measured with a Qubit 3.0 fluorometer, size-checked on a Bioanalyzer 2100, and measured again with the KAPA Library Quantification kit. Every immunoSEQ 96-well plate was sequenced on a separate single-read 150-cycle Illumina NextSeq 550 flow cell. From the authors' description of their analysis: The immunoSEQ output contained only junctional sequences without quality scores, so filtering could not match that applied to full-length reads. To assign V/J genes and CDR3, sequences were annotated using PyIR, a Python wrapper for IgBLAST v1.9, with IMGT germline references. Reads were filtered out if the reads had weak V/J assignments (E-value above 1e-6), no CDR3, stop codons, out-of-frame junctions, or ambiguous translated residues. A V3J clonotype was defined by an identical inferred V gene, J gene, and CDR3 amino acid sequence. To compute the percentage overlap between repertoires, the number of shared unique clonotypes was divided by the size of the smaller repertoire. Richness of each repertoire was evaluated using RTK rarefaction, the Chao1 estimator, and Recon v2.1 estimates of unobserved clonotypes. Generation probabilities were computed with OLGA for all TCRbeta clonotypes obtained by the gDNA method from a handful of donors. TCRdb retrieved this table from immuneACCESS and kept in-frame rearrangements only. Not all clones are present; in checked studies, unresolved V genes account for under half, and no reason is known for the remainder. V, J and clone size are those of that table, while D and trimming were read from the DNA. This sample has about 1.1 million clones in its table, and around three quarters of those were observed once. The ten largest clones represent almost 0.9% of the sample.

The donors were healthy, HIV-negative adults who had no recently reported acute infections or vaccinations. All donors were Caucasian adults living in Nashville, Tennessee, USA. CD4+ T cells were enriched by magnetic negative selection; naive cells were then positively selected on CD45RA, and the negative fraction formed the memory subset. After blood collection by leukapheresis, PBMCs were isolated using Ficoll-Histopaque density gradient centrifugation and then cryopreserved in the vapor phase of liquid nitrogen. Purity and quantity of every magnetically sorted T cell population were checked by analytical flow cytometry. From each sorted fraction, genomic DNA was isolated and quantified by UV absorbance on a Nanodrop 2000c. After removal of 8 bases from V and 7 bases from J, the junction retains 11 bases not matched to a gene. The germline V gene supplies CDR1 SGDLS and CDR2 YYNGEE. There are 14 amino acids in the CDR3, from cysteine to phenylalanine inclusive. Left in the record is the CDR3 DNA by itself, 42 bases read in frame from the first base.

For this clone: It has no known antigen specificity. No per-base quality is available; no much larger clone lies one base away.

What was sequenced was memory CD4+ T cells from PBMCs. According to the study, the label for this sample's cell subset or site signals: CD45RA-negative fraction. This TCR derives from a man between 18 and 35 years old in good health. Some clones in this sample may be carry-over from other donors' samples. In this chain, TRBV9 is recombined with TRBJ2-2; the central 7 bases match TRBD2. The sequenced DNA: TGTGCCAGTACCTACGGGAGGAGGGGCGGGGAGCTGTTTTTT. Its product reads: CASTYGRRGGELFF.